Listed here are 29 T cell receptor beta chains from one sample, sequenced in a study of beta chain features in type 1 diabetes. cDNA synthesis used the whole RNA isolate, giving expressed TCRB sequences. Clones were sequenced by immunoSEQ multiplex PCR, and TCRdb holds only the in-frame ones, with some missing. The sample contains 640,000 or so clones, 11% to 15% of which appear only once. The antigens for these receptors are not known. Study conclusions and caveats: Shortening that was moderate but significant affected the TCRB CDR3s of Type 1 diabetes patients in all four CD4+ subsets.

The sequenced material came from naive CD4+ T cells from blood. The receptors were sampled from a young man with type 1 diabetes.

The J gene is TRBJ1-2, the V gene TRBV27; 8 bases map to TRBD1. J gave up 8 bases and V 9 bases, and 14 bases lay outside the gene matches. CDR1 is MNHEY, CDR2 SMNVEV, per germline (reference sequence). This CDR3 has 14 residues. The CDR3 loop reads CASFSTGDRGGYTF. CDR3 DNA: TGTGCCAGTTTCTCGACAGGGGATCGGGGCGGCTACACCTTC.

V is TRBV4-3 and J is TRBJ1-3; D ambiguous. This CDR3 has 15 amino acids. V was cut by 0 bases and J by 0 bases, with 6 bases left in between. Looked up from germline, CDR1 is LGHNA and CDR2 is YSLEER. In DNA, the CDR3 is TGCGCCAGCAGCCAAGAACGGCGCTCTGGAAACACCATATATTTT. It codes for CASSQERRSGNTIYF.

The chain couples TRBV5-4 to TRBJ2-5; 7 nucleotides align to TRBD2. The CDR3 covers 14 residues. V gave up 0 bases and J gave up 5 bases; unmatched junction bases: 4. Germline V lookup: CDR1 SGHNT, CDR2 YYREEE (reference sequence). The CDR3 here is CASSLVREGETQYF. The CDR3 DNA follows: TGTGCCAGCAGCTTGGTCAGGGAGGGGGAGACCCAGTACTTC.

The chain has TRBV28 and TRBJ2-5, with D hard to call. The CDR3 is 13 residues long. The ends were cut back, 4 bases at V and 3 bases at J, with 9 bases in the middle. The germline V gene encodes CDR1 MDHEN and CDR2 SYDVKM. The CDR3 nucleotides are TGTGCCAGCAGTTCTCGTCCAAAAGAGACCCAGTACTTC. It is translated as CASSSRPKETQYF.

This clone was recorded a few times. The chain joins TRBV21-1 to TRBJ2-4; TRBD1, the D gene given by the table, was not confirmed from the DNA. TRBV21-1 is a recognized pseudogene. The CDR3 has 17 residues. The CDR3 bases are TGTGCCAGCAGCAAAGCGCTCAGGGGGGTAGCCAAAAACATTCAGTACTTC. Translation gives CASSKALRGVAKNIQYF.

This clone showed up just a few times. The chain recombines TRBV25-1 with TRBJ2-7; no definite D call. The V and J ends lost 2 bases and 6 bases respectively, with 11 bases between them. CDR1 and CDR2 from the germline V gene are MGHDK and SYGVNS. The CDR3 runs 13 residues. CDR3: CASSEGRTTEQYF. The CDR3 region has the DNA TGTGCCAGCAGTGAAGGGCGAACGACCGAGCAGTACTTC.

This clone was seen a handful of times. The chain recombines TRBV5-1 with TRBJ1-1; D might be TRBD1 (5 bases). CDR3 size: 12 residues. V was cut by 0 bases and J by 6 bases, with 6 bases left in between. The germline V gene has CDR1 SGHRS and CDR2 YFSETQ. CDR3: CASSLEGAEAFF. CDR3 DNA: TGCGCCAGCAGCTTGGAAGGGGCTGAAGCTTTCTTT.

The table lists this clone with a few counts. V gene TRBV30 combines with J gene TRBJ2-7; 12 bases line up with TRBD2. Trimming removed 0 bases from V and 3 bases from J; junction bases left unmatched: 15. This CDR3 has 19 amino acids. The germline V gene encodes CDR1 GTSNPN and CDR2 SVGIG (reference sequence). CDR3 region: CAWSVLNRLTSGGYYEQYF. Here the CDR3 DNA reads TGTGCCTGGAGTGTACTCAACCGCCTGACTAGCGGGGGATACTACGAGCAGTACTTC.

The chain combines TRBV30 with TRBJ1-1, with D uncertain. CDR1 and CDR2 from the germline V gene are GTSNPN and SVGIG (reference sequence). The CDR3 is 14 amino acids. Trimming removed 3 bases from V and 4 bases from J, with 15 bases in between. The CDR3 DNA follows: TGTGCCTGGAGAGACGCGTCCCGGACCACTGAAGCTTTCTTT. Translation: CAWRDASRTTEAFF.

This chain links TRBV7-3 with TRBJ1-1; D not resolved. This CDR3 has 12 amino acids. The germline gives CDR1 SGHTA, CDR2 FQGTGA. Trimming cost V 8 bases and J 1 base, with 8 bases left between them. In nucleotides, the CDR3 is TGTGCCAGCGGTTCGGGGAACACTGAAGCTTTCTTT. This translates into CASGSGNTEAFF. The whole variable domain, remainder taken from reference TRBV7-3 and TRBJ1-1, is GAGVSQTPSNKVTEKGKYVELRCDPISGHTALYWYRQSLGQGPEFLIYFQGTGAADDSGLPNDRFFAVRPEGSVSTLKIQRTERGDSAVYLCASGSGNTEAFFGQGTRLTVV.

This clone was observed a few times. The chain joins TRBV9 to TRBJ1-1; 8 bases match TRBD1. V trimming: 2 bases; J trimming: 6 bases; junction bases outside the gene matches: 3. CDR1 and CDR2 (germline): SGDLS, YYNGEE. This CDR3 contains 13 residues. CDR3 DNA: TGTGCCAGCAGCGTGGAGACAGGGGCTGAAGCTTTCTTT. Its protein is CASSVETGAEAFF.

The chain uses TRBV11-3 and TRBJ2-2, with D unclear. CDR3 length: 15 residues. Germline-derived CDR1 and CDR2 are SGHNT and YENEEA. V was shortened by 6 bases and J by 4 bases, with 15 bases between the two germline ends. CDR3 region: CASSNMGTATGELFF. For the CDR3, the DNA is TGTGCCAGCAGTAACATGGGAACAGCCACCGGGGAGCTGTTTTTT. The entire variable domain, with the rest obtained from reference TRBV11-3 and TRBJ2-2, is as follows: EAGVVQSPRYKIIEKKQPVAFWCNPISGHNTLYWYLQNLGQGPELLIRYENEEAVDDSQLPKDRFSAERLKGVDSTLKIQPAELGDSAVYLCASSNMGTATGELFFGEGSRLTVL.

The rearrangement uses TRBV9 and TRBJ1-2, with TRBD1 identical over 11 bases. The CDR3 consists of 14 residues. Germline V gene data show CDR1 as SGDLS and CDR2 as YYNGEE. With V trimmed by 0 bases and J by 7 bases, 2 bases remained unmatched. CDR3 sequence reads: CASSVEGTGGGYTF. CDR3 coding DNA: TGTGCCAGCAGCGTAGAAGGGACAGGGGGTGGCTACACCTTC.

The CDR3, as DNA: TGTGCCTGGAGTGGACAGCTTAATGAAAAACTGTTTTTT. Protein sequence: CAWSGQLNEKLFF. The V and J genes are TRBV30 and TRBJ1-4; possibly TRBD1 for D (5 bases). Trimming removed 1 base from V and 4 bases from J, with 7 bases in between. The CDR3 spans 13 residues. Germline assignment: CDR1 GTSNPN and CDR2 SVGIG (reference sequence). The full variable domain, its missing parts supplied by reference TRBV30 and TRBJ1-4, is SQTIHQWPATLVQPVGSPLSLECTVEGTSNPNLYWYRQAAGRGLQLLFYSVGIGQISSEVPQNLSASRPQDRQFILSSKKLLLSDSGFYLCAWSGQLNEKLFFGSGTQLSVL.

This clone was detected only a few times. The CDR3 nucleotides read TGTGCCGCCTCCGGGACAGGACATCAAGAGACCCAGTACTTC. Amino acid sequence: CAASGTGHQETQYF. The chain recombines TRBV2 with TRBJ2-5, with 8 bases aligning to TRBD1. The CDR3 spans 14 residues. With 11 bases clipped from V and 2 bases from J, the junction kept 10 bases outside the gene matches. The germline CDR1 and CDR2 sequences are SNHLY and FYNNEI.

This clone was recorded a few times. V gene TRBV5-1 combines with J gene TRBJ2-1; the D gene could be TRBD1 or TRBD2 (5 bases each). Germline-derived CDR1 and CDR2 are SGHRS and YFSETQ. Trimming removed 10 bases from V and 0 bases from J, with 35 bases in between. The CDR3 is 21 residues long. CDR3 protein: CAGEYPRDVGAHSNSYNEQFF. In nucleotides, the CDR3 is TGCGCCGGCGAATACCCTCGGGACGTAGGAGCCCATTCCAACTCCTACAATGAGCAGTTCTTC.

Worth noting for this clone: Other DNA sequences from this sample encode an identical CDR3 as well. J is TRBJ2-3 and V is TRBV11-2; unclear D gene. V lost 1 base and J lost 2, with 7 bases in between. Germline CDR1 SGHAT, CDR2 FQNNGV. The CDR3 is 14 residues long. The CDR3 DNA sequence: TGTGCCAGCAGCTTAGTAGGGTCCACAGATACGCAGTATTTT. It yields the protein CASSLVGSTDTQYF. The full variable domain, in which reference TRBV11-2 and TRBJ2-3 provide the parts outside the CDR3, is EAGVAQSPRYKIIEKRQSVAFWCNPISGHATLYWYQQILGQGPKLLIQFQNNGVVDDSQLPKDRFSAERLKGVDSTLKIQPAKLEDSAVYLCASSLVGSTDTQYFGPGTRLTVL.

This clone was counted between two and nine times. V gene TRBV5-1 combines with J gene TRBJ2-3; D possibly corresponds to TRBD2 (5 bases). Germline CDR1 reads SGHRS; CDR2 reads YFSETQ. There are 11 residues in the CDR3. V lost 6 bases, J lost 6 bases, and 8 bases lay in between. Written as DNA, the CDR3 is TGCGCCAGCACCTGGGAGGATACGCAGTATTTT. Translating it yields CASTWEDTQYF.

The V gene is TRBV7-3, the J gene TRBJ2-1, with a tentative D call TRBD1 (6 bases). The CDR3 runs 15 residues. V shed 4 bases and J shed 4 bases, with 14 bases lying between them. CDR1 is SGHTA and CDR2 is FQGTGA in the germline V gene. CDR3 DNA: TGTGCCAGCAGCTACTCCGGGACACCTTACAATGAGCAGTTCTTC. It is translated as CASSYSGTPYNEQFF.

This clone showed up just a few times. This CDR3 is CASSLEGTRWSGYTF. The CDR3 DNA reads as TGTGCCAGCAGCTTGGAAGGGACCCGATGGAGTGGCTACACCTTC. The chain has TRBV5-6 and TRBJ1-2; a possible D gene is TRBD1 (5 bases). The germline V gene encodes CDR1 SGHDT and CDR2 YYEEEE. V was cut by 0 bases and J by 7 bases, with 16 bases left in between. The CDR3 is 15 amino acids.

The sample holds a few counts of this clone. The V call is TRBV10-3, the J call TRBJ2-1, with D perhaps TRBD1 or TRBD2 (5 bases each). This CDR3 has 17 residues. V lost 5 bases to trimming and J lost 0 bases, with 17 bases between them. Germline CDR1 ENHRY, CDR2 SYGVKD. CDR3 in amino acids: CAISNQGGGNSYNEQFF. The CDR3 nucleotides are TGTGCCATCAGTAACCAAGGTGGGGGAAACTCCTACAATGAGCAGTTCTTC.

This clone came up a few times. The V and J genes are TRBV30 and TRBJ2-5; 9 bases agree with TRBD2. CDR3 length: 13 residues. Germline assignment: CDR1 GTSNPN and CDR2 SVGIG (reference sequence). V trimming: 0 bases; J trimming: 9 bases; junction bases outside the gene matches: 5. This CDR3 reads CAWSVEREAAQYF. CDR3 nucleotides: TGTGCCTGGAGTGTAGAGCGGGAGGCTGCCCAGTACTTC.

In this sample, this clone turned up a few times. DNA of the CDR3: TGTGCCAGCACCGGACAGGGGGCTATCAATGAGCAGTTCTTC. Its protein is CASTGQGAINEQFF. This chain uses TRBV7-2 with TRBJ2-1; TRBD1 aligns across 11 bases. Germline trimming cut 7 bases from V and 6 bases from J; bases unmatched to any gene: 5. This CDR3 region has 14 residues. CDR1 and CDR2 (germline): SGHTA, FQGNSA.

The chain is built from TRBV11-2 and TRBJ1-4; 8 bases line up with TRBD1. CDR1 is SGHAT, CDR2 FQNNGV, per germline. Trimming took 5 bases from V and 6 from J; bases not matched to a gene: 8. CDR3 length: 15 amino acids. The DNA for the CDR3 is TGTGCCAGCAGCGGACGGACAGGGAGTTATGAAAAACTGTTTTTT. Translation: CASSGRTGSYEKLFF.

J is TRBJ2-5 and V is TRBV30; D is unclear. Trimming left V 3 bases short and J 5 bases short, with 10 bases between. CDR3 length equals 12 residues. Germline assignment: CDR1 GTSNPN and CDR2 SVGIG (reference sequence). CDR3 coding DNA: TGTGCCTGGAGCCTCCCACCGGAGACCCAGTACTTC. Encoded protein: CAWSLPPETQYF. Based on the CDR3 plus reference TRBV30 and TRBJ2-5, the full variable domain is SQTIHQWPATLVQPVGSPLSLECTVEGTSNPNLYWYRQAAGRGLQLLFYSVGIGQISSEVPQNLSASRPQDRQFILSSKKLLLSDSGFYLCAWSLPPETQYFGPGTRLLVL.

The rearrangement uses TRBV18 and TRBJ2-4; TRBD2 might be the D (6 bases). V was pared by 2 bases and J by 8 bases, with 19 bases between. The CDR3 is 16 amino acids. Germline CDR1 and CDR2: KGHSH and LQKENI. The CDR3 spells CASSPVAGQGSDIQYF. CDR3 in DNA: TGTGCCAGCTCACCAGTGGCGGGGCAGGGATCCGACATTCAGTACTTC.

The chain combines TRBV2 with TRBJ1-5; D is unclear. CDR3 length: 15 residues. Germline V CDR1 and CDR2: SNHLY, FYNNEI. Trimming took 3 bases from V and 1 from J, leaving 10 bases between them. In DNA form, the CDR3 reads TGTGCCAGCAGTGATTTCGGGAAAAGCAATCAGCCCCAGCATTTT. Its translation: CASSDFGKSNQPQHF.

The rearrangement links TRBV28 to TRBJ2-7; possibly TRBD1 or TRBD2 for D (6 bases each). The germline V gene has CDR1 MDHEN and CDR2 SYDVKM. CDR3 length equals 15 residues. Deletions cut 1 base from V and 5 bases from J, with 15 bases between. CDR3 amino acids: CASSLLSGGKNEQYF. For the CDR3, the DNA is TGTGCCAGCAGTTTATTGTCCGGGGGCAAAAACGAGCAGTACTTC.

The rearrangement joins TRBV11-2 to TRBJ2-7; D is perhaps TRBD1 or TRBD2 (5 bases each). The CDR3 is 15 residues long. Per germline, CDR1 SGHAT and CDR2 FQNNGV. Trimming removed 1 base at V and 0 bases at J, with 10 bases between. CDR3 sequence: CASSLGGRPSYEQYF. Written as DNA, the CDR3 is TGTGCCAGCAGCTTAGGGGGACGGCCCTCCTACGAGCAGTACTTC.